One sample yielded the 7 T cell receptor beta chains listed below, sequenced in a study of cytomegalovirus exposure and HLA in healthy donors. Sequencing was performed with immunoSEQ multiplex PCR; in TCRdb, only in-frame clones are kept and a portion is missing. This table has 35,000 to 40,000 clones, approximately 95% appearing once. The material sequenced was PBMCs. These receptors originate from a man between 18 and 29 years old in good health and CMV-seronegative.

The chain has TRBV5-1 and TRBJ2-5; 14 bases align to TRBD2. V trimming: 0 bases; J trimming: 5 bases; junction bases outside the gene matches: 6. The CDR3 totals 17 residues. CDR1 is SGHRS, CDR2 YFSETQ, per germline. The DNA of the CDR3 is TGCGCCAGCAGCTTGGGTCCGGGACTAGCGGGAGCGGAGACCCAGTACTTC. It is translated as CASSLGPGLAGAETQYF.

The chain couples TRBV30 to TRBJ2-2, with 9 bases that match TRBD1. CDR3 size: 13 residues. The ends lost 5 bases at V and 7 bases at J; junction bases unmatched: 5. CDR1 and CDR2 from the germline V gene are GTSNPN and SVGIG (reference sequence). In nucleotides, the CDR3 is TGTGCCTGGGGGGACAGGGCGGGCGGGGAGCTGTTTTTT. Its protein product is CAWGDRAGGELFF.

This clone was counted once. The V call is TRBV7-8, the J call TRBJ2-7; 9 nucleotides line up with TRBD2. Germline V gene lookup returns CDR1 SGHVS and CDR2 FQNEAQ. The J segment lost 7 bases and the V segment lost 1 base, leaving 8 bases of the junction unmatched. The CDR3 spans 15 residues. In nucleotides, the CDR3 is TGTGCCAGCAGCTTAGTGCCTAGCGGGACTGGTGAGCAGTACTTC. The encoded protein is CASSLVPSGTGEQYF.

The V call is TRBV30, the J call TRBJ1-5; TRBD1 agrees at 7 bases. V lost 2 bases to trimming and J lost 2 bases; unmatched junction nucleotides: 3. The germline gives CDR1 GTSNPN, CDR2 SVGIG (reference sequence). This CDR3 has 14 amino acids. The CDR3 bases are TGTGCCTGGAGTTTAGGACAGGGCAATCAGCCCCAGCATTTT. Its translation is CAWSLGQGNQPQHF.

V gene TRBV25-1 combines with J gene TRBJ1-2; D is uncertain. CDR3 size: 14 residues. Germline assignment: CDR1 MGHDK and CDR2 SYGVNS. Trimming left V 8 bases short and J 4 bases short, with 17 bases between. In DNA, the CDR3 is TGTGCCAGCGGTGCCTCAACGGGAAGCTATGGCTACACCTTC. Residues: CASGASTGSYGYTF.

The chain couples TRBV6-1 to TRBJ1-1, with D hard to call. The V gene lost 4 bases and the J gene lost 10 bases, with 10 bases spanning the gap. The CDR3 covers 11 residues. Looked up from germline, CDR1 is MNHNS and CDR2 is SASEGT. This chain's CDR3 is CASSVGDGAFF. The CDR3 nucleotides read TGTGCCAGCAGTGTAGGAGATGGAGCTTTCTTT.

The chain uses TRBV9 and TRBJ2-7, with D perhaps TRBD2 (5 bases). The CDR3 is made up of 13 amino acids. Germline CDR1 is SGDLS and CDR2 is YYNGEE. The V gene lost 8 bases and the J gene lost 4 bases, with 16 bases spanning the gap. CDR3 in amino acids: CASGSGNRYEQYF. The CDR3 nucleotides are TGTGCCAGTGGATCCGGGAACAGATACGAGCAGTACTTC.